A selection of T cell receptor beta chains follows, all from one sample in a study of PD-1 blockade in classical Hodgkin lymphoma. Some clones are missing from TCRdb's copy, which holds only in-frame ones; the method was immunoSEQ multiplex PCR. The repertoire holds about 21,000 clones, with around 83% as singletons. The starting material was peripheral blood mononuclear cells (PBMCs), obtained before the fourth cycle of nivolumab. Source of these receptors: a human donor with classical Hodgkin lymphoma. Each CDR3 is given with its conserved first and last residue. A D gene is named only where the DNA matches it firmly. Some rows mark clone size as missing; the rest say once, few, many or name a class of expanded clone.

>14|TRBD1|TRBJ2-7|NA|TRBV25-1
TGTGCCAGCAGTTTGACAGGGGGCTCCTACGAGCAGTACTTC
CASSLTGGSYEQYF
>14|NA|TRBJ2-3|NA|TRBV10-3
TGTGCCATCAGTGAGTCGGGCTACACAGATACGCAGTATTTT
CAISESGYTDTQYF
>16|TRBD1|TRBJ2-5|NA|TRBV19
TGTGCCAGTAGTCAGCTGTCCGGGACAGGGGTGGAGACCCAGTACTTC
CASSQLSGTGVETQYF
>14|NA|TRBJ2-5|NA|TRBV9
TGTGCCAGCAGCGTGGGGACCCTCCGAGAGACCCAGTACTTC
CASSVGTLRETQYF
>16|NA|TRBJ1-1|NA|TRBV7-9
TGTGCCAGCAGCTTAGTTTCGTGGGGGCGAAGGGCTGAAGCTTTCTTT
CASSLVSWGRRAEAFF
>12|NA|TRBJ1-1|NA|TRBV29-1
TGCAGCGTTGTATCCTTAAACACTGAAGCTTTCTTT
CSVVSLNTEAFF
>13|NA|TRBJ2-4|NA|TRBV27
TGTGCCAGCAGTTTATCACCGGTAAACATTCAGTACTTC
CASSLSPVNIQYF
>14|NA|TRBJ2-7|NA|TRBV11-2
TGTGCCAGCAGCTTAGGGGGCCCTTACTACGAGCAGTACTTC
CASSLGGPYYEQYF
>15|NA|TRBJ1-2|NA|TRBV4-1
TGCGCCAGCAGCCAGGGGGAGGTCCTTAACTATGGCTACACCTTC
CASSQGEVLNYGYTF
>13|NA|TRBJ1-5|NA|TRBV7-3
TGTGCCAGCAGCTTTAAGAGGGGTCAGCCCCAGCATTTT
CASSFKRGQPQHF
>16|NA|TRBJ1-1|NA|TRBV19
TGTGCCAGTAGCCCTGTAGAAGCGTCGTTGAGGACTGAAGCTTTCTTT
CASSPVEASLRTEAFF
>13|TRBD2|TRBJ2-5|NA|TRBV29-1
TGCAGCGTTTTGACTAGCGGGAGTGAGACCCAGTACTTC
CSVLTSGSETQYF
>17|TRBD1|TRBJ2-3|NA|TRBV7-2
TGTGCCAGCAGCTTACCCCCGGGACAGGCGCCCACAGATACGCAGTATTTT
CASSLPPGQAPTDTQYF
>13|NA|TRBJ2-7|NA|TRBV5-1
TGCGCCAGCAGCAGGGACCACTCCTACGAGCAGTACTTC
CASSRDHSYEQYF
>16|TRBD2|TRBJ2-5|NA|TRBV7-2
TGTGCCAGCAGCTTAGGCCTAGCGGGGGGGCTGGAGACCCAGTACTTC
CASSLGLAGGLETQYF
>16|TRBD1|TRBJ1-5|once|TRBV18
TGTGCCAGCTCACCAAGGGGACAGGGAGGCAATCAGCCCCAGCATTTT
CASSPRGQGGNQPQHF
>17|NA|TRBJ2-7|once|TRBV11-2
TGTGCCAGCAGCTTAGCGGGCCTGGGGACCCTATCTGTCGAGCAGTACTTC
CASSLAGLGTLSVEQYF
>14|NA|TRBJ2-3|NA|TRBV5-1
TGCGCCAGCAGCTTGGCCGCAGCCGGAGATACGCAGTATTTT
CASSLAAAGDTQYF
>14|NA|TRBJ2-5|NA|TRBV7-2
TGTGCCAGCAGCTCCAACAGGGTTGGGGAGACCCAGTACTTC
CASSSNRVGETQYF
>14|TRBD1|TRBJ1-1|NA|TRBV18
TGTGCCAGCTCACCGGGGACAGGGAGGACTGAAGCTTTCTTT
CASSPGTGRTEAFF
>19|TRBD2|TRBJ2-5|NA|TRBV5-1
TGCGCCAGCAGCCCCCAAAGGACTAGCGGGAGGAACCACCAAGAGACCCAGTACTTC
CASSPQRTSGRNHQETQYF
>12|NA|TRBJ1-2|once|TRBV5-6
TGTGCCAGCAGCTTGGCCGTTTATGGCTACACCTTC
CASSLAVYGYTF
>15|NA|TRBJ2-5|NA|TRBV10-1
TGCGCCAGCAGTGAGTGTCAGATGGCAGGGAAAACCCAGTACTTC
CASSECQMAGKTQYF
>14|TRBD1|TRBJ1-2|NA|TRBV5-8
TGTGCCAGCAGCTTGGAACAGGGGTACTATGGCTACACCTTC
CASSLEQGYYGYTF
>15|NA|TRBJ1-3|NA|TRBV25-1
TGTGCCAGCATTAAGCATCCCGGGCCTAGAAACACCATATATTTT
CASIKHPGPRNTIYF
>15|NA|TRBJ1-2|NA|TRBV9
TGTGCCAGCAGCGTTTTAGGCAGCGCTAACTATGGCTACACCTTC
CASSVLGSANYGYTF
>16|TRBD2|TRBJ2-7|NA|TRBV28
TGTGCCAGCAGTTTACTTCTAGCGGGGGCAGAGAACGAGCAGTACTTC
CASSLLLAGAENEQYF
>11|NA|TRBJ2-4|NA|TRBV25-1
TGTGCCAGCAGGGGAGAGGACATTCAGTACTTC
CASRGEDIQYF
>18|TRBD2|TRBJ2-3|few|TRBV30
TGTGCCTGGAGTGACGGATTGCTGGCGGGAGGGGGGGGAGATACGCAGTATTTT
CAWSDGLLAGGGGDTQYF
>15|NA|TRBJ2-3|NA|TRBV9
TGTGCCAGCAGCCTCGAGGGCAGGGTCAGGAATACGCAGTATTTT
CASSLEGRVRNTQYF
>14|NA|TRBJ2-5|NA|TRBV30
TGTGCCTGGAGTCCAGACCCGGGTGGGGAGACCCAGTACTTC
CAWSPDPGGETQYF
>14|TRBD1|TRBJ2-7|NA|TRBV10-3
TGTGCCATCAGCAAAACGACAGGGAGCTACGAGCAGTACTTC
CAISKTTGSYEQYF
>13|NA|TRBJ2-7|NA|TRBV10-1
TGCGCCAGCGGAGGGGGCGCGAAGTACGAGCAGTACTTC
CASGGGAKYEQYF
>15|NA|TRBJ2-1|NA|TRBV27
TGTGCCAGCAGTGCCGGGACATTGTCCTACAATGAGCAGTTCTTC
CASSAGTLSYNEQFF
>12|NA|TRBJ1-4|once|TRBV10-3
TGTGCCATCAGTGTCCTAGGTGAAAAACTGTTTTTT
CAISVLGEKLFF
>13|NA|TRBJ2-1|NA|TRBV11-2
TGTGCCAGCAGTTGGACAGCCTACAATGAGCAGTTCTTC
CASSWTAYNEQFF